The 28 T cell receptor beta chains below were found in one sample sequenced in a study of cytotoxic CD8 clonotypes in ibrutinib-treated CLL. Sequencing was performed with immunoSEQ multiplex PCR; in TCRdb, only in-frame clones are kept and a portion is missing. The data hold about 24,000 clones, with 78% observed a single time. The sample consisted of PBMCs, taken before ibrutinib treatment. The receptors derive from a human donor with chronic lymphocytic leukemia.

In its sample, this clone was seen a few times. The CDR3 sequence: CASQDRFGYGYTF. The CDR3 nucleotides are TGTGCCAGCCAAGACAGGTTCGGCTATGGCTACACCTTC. This chain connects TRBV5-4 to TRBJ1-2; weak D call: TRBD1 (6 bases). Per germline, CDR1 SGHNT and CDR2 YYREEE (reference sequence). CDR3 length: 13 residues. Trimming shortened V by 7 bases and J by 4 bases, and 14 bases separated the two germline ends.

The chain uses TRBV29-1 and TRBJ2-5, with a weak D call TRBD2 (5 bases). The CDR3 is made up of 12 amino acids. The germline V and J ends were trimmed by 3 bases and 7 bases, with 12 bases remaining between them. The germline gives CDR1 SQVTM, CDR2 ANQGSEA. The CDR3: CSVESSKGTQYF. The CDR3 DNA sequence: TGCAGCGTTGAGTCTAGCAAAGGGACCCAGTACTTC.

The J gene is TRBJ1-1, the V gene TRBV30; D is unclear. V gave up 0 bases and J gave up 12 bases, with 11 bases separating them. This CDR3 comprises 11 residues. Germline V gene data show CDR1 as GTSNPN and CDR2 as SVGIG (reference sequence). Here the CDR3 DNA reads TGTGCCTGGAGTGTATATTCGGGTACTTTCTTT. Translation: CAWSVYSGTFF.

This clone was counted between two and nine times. CDR3 nucleotides: TGTGCCAGCAGTGAAGGATCTAGCGCAGATACGCAGTATTTT. Its protein is CASSEGSSADTQYF. This chain joins TRBV6-4 and TRBJ2-3; tentatively, D is TRBD2 (6 bases). V was clipped by 3 bases and J by 4 bases, with 11 bases between them. CDR1 and CDR2 from the germline V gene are MRHNA and SNTAGT. The CDR3 totals 14 residues.

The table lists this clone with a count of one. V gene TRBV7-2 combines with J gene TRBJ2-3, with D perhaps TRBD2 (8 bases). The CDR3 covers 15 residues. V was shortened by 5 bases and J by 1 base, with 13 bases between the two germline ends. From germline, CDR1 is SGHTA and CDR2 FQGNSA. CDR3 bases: TGTGCCAGCAGCCCAGGGGGACTAGGCACAGATACGCAGTATTTT. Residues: CASSPGGLGTDTQYF.

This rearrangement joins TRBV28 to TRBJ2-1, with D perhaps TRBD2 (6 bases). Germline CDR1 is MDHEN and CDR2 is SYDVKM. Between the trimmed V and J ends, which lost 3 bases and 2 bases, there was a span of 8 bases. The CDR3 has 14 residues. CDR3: CASSFGGTYNEQFF. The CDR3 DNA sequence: TGTGCCAGCAGTTTTGGCGGGACCTACAATGAGCAGTTCTTC.

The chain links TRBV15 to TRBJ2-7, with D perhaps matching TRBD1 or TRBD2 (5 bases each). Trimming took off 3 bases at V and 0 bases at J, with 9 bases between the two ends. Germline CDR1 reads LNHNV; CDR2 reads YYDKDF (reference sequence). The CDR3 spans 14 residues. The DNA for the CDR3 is TGTGCCACCAGCAGGGGACGGGCCTCCTACGAGCAGTACTTC. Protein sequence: CATSRGRASYEQYF.

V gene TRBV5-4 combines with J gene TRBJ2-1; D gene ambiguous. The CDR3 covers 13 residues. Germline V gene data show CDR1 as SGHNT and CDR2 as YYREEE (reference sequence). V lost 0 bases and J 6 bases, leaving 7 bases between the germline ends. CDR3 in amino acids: CASSLERINEQFF. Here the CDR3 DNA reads TGTGCCAGCAGCTTGGAGAGGATCAATGAGCAGTTCTTC.

CDR3 amino acids: CASSQERDLLNTGELFF. As DNA, the CDR3 is TGCGCCAGCAGCCAAGAGAGGGACTTGTTGAACACCGGGGAGCTGTTTTTT. The V and J genes are TRBV4-3 and TRBJ2-2; tentative D call: TRBD2 (6 bases). The CDR3 covers 17 residues. Germline CDR1 is LGHNA and CDR2 is YSLEER. V dropped 0 bases and J dropped 1 base, with 12 bases sitting between them.

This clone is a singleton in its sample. The CDR3 here is CASGATGGLAGGLSYNEQFF. The CDR3, as DNA: TGTGCCAGCGGCGCAACAGGGGGACTAGCGGGAGGGCTCTCCTACAATGAGCAGTTCTTC. The V gene is TRBV27, the J gene TRBJ2-1; 16 bases match TRBD2. The CDR3 totals 20 residues. V lost 8 bases, J lost 0 bases, and 13 bases stayed unmatched. Germline CDR1 is MNHEY and CDR2 is SMNVEV (reference sequence).

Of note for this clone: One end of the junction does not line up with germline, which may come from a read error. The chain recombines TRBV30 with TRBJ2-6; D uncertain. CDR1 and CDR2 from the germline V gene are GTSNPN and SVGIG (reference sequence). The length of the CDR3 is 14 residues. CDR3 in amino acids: CACSGYSGANVLTF. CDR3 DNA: TGTGCCTGTAGTGGGTACTCTGGGGCCAACGTCCTGACTTTC.

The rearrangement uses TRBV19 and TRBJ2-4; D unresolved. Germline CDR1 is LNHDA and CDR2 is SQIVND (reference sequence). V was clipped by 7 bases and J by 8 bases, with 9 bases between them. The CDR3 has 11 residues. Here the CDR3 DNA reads TGTGCCAGTATTGGTGGTCACATTCAGTACTTC. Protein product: CASIGGHIQYF. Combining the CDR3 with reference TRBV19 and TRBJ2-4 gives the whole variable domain DGGITQSPKYLFRKEGQNVTLSCEQNLNHDAMYWYRQDPGQGLRLIYYSQIVNDFQKGDIAEGYSVSREKKESFPLTVTSAQKNPTAFYLCASIGGHIQYFGAGTRLSVL.

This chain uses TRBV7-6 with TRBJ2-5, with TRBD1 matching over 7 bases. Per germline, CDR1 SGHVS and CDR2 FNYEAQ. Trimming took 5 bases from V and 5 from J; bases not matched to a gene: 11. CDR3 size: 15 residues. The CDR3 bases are TGTGCCAGCAGCGAGAACGTGGGACAGACGGAGACCCAGTACTTC. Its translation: CASSENVGQTETQYF.

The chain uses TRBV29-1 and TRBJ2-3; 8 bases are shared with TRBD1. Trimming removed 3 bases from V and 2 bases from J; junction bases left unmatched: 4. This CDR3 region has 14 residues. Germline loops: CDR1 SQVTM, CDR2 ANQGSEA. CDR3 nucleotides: TGCAGCGTTGATGGGGACAGGTTCACAGATACGCAGTATTTT. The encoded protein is CSVDGDRFTDTQYF.

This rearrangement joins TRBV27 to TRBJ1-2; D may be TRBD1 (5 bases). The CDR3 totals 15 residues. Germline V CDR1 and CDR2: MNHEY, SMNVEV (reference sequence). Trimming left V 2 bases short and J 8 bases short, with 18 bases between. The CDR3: CASSLAATGVGGYTF. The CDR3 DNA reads TGTGCCAGCAGTTTAGCCGCGACGGGGGTGGGCGGCTACACCTTC.

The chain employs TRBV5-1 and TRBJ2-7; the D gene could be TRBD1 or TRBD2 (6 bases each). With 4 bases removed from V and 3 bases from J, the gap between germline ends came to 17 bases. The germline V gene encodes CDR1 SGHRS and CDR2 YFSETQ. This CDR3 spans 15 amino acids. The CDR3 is CASSEGGQQFYEQYF. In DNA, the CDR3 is TGCGCCAGCAGCGAGGGAGGACAGCAGTTCTACGAGCAGTACTTC.

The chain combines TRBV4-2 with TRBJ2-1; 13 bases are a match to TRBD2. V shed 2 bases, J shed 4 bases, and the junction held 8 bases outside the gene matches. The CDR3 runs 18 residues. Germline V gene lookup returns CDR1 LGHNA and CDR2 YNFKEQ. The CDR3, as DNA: TGTGCCAGCAGCCAATATACTAGCGGGAGGGACTCTTACAATGAGCAGTTCTTC. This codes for CASSQYTSGRDSYNEQFF.

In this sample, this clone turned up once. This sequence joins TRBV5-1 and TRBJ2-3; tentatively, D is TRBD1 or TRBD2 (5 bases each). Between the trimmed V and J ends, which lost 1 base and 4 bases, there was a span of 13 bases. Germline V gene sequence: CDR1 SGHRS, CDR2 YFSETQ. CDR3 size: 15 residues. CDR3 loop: CASSLRGMGADTQYF. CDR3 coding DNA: TGCGCCAGCAGCTTGAGGGGAATGGGGGCAGATACGCAGTATTTT.

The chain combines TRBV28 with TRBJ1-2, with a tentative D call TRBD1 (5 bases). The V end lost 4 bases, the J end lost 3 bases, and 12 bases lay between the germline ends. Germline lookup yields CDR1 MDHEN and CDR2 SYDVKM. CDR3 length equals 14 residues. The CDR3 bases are TGTGCCAGCAGTTCAAAAGGGACTTACTATGGCTACACCTTC. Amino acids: CASSSKGTYYGYTF.

CDR3 DNA: TGTGCCAGCAGCGTAGCTTACAATGAGCAGTTCTTC. It codes for CASSVAYNEQFF. This chain joins TRBV9 and TRBJ2-1; D gene uncertain. The V and J ends lost 0 bases and 4 bases respectively, with 2 bases between them. From germline, CDR1 is SGDLS and CDR2 YYNGEE. The CDR3 consists of 12 residues. Full variable domain (missing parts from reference TRBV9 and TRBJ2-1): DSGVTQTPKHLITATGQRVTLRCSPRSGDLSVYWYQQSLDQGLQFLIQYYNGEERAKGNILERFSAQQFPDLHSELNLSSLELGDSALYFCASSVAYNEQFFGPGTRLTVL.

CDR3 protein: CASSSRTGVQMNTEAFF. In DNA form, the CDR3 reads TGTGCCAGCAGTTCTCGGACAGGGGTTCAAATGAACACTGAAGCTTTCTTT. The chain combines TRBV27 with TRBJ1-1, with 9 nucleotides matching TRBD1. The CDR3 runs 17 residues. The ends lost 4 bases at V and 0 bases at J; junction bases unmatched: 9. CDR1 and CDR2 from the germline V gene are MNHEY and SMNVEV (reference sequence).

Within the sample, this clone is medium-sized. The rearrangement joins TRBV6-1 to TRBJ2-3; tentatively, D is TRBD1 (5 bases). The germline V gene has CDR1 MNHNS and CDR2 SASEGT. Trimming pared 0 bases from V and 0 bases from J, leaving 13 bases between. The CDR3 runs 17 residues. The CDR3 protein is CASSEAGWGPSTDTQYF. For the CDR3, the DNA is TGTGCCAGCAGTGAAGCGGGGTGGGGCCCTAGCACAGATACGCAGTATTTT.

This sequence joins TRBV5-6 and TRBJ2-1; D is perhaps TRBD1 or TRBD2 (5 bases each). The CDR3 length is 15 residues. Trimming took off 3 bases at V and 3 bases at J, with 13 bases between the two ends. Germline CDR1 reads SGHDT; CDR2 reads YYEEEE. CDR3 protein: CASSSPGRLYNEQFF. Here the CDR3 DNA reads TGTGCCAGCAGCTCACCGGGACGCCTCTACAATGAGCAGTTCTTC.

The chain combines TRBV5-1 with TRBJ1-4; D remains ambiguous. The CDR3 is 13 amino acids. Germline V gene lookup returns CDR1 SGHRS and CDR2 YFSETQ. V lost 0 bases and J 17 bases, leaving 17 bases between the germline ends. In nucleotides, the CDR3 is TGCGCCAGCAGCTTGGTATACGGTTATTTTTGTTTTTTT. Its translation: CASSLVYGYFCFF. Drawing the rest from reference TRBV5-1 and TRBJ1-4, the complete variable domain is KAGVTQTPRYLIKTRGQQVTLSCSPISGHRSVSWYQQTPGQGLQFLFEYFSETQRNKGNFPGRFSGRQFSNSRSEMNVSTLELGDSALYLCASSLVYGYFCFFGSGTQLSVL.

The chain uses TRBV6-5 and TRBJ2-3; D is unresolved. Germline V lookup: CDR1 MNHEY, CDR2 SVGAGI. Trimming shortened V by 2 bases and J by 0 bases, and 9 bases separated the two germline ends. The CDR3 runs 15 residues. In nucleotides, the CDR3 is TGTGCCAGCAGTTACGGAGCAACTAGCACAGATACGCAGTATTTT. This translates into CASSYGATSTDTQYF.

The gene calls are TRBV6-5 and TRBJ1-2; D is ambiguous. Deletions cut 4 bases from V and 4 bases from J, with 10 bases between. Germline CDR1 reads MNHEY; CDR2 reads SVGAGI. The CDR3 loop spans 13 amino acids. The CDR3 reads CASSSPLTYGYTF. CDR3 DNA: TGTGCCAGCAGTTCCCCGCTTACCTATGGCTACACCTTC.

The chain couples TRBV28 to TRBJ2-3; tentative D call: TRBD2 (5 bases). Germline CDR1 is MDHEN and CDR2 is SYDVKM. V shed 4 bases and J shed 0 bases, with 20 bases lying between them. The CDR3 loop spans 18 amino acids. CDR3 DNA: TGTGCCAGCAGTTCTATAAGCCTTCGGGGTGCTAGCACAGATACGCAGTATTTT. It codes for CASSSISLRGASTDTQYF. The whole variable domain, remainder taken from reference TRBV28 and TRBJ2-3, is DVKVTQSSRYLVKRTGEKVFLECVQDMDHENMFWYRQDPGLGLRLIYFSYDVKMKEKGDIPEGYSVSREKKERFSLILESASTNQTSMYLCASSSISLRGASTDTQYFGPGTRLTVL.

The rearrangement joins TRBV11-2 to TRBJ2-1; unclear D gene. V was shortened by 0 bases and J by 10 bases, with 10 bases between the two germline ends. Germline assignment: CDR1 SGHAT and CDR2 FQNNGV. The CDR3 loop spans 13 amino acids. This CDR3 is CASSLERGLEQFF. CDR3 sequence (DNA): TGTGCCAGCAGCTTAGAGAGAGGTCTGGAGCAGTTCTTC.